Following are 31 T cell receptor beta chains from one sample sequenced in a study of T cells after posttransplantation cyclophosphamide. Sequencing was performed with immunoSEQ multiplex PCR; in TCRdb, only in-frame clones are kept and a portion is missing. The data hold roughly 70,000 clones, with 90% to 95% observed a single time. The sequenced sample was PBMCs. The receptors were gathered from a woman aged 25 to 39 in good health and a related stem cell transplant donor.

The chain recombines TRBV11-2 with TRBJ2-5; 9 positions agree with TRBD2. V lost 0 bases, J lost 5 bases, and 10 bases stayed unmatched. Looked up from germline, CDR1 is SGHAT and CDR2 is FQNNGV. The length of the CDR3 is 17 residues. CDR3 sequence reads: CASSLDQGGGAEETQYF. Written as DNA, the CDR3 is TGTGCCAGCAGCTTAGATCAGGGCGGGGGGGCGGAGGAGACCCAGTACTTC.

The chain recombines TRBV5-4 with TRBJ2-5; 14 nucleotides agree with TRBD2. The CDR3 has 17 residues. The ends lost 2 bases at V and 6 bases at J; junction bases unmatched: 9. Per the germline V gene, CDR1 is SGHNT and CDR2 is YYREEE (reference sequence). CDR3: CASSLRLAGGRGQTQYF. CDR3 bases: TGTGCCAGCAGCTTACGACTAGCGGGGGGGCGGGGACAGACCCAGTACTTC.

The rearrangement uses TRBV7-2 and TRBJ1-3, with unresolved D. V gave up 4 bases and J gave up 8 bases, with 12 bases separating them. CDR1 is SGHTA, CDR2 FQGNSA, per germline. This CDR3 spans 13 amino acids. Here the CDR3 reads CASSSRQGYTIYF. CDR3 nucleotides: TGTGCCAGCAGCTCCAGACAAGGGTACACCATATATTTT.

V and J are TRBV18 and TRBJ1-1; 7 bases line up with TRBD1. The CDR3 spans 17 residues. V shed 4 bases, J shed 5 bases, and the junction held 16 bases outside the gene matches. Germline lookup yields CDR1 KGHSH and CDR2 LQKENI. In nucleotides, the CDR3 is TGTGCCAGCTCACTAAAGCTCCAGGGGGAGATGGGGACTGAAGCTTTCTTT. It yields the protein CASSLKLQGEMGTEAFF.

This chain connects TRBV10-1 to TRBJ1-2; D unresolved. V lost 0 bases, J lost 7 bases, and 12 bases lay in between. The CDR3 is 14 residues long. CDR1 WNHNN and CDR2 SYGVQD come from the germline V gene (reference sequence). The CDR3 DNA follows: TGCGCCAGCAGTGAGTCAGGGAAGCCTTTTGGCTACACCTTC. Amino acids: CASSESGKPFGYTF.

V and J are TRBV7-9 and TRBJ1-3; D not certain. The CDR3 loop spans 12 amino acids. CDR1 is SEHNR and CDR2 is FQNEAQ in the germline V gene (reference sequence). Trimming pared 3 bases from V and 8 bases from J, leaving 8 bases between. The CDR3 is CASSFTGDTIYF. CDR3 bases: TGTGCCAGCAGCTTTACGGGTGACACCATATATTTT.

The V gene is TRBV6-5, the J gene TRBJ2-3, with unresolved D. The CDR3 has 14 residues. The V end was cut by 6 bases, the J end by 4 bases, with 14 bases between. Germline V gene data show CDR1 as MNHEY and CDR2 as SVGAGI. The CDR3 loop is CASSQITNADTQYF. The CDR3 region has the DNA TGTGCCAGCAGCCAAATCACAAACGCAGATACGCAGTATTTT.

The rearrangement uses TRBV6-5 and TRBJ2-7, with TRBD1 matching 7 bases. V lost 0 bases and J lost 2; bases outside the gene matches: 1. Germline V gene lookup returns CDR1 MNHEY and CDR2 SVGAGI. The CDR3 consists of 14 residues. CDR3 nucleotides: TGTGCCAGCAGTTACTCCGACAGGGCCTACGAGCAGTACTTC. Encoded protein: CASSYSDRAYEQYF.

This chain joins TRBV28 and TRBJ2-7; possibly TRBD2 for D (5 bases). This CDR3 has 14 residues. V lost 3 bases and J lost 2, with 11 bases in between. Germline loops: CDR1 MDHEN, CDR2 SYDVKM. The CDR3 DNA follows: TGTGCCAGCAGTTTCAGAGGGTCGGCCTACGAGCAGTACTTC. Translated: CASSFRGSAYEQYF.

CDR3 sequence reads: CASSASVNTGELFF. CDR3 nucleotide sequence: TGTGCCAGCAGTGCGTCAGTTAACACCGGGGAGCTGTTTTTT. The V gene is TRBV6-1, the J gene TRBJ2-2; D not certain. Trimming shortened V by 4 bases and J by 2 bases, and 8 bases separated the two germline ends. Per germline, CDR1 MNHNS and CDR2 SASEGT. This CDR3 has 14 amino acids.

The V call is TRBV2, the J call TRBJ2-1; D gene unclear. Trimming stripped 3 bases from V and 4 bases from J, with 13 bases between. In germline, CDR1 is SNHLY, CDR2 FYNNEI. This CDR3 is built from 15 residues. As DNA, the CDR3 is TGTGCCAGCAGTGACGGTGTTACCGCATACAATGAGCAGTTCTTC. It encodes CASSDGVTAYNEQFF.

The gene calls are TRBV5-1 and TRBJ2-1, with 13 bases that match TRBD2. With V trimmed by 4 bases and J by 3 bases, 4 bases remained unmatched. Germline V gene lookup returns CDR1 SGHRS and CDR2 YFSETQ. The CDR3 runs to 16 residues. CDR3 bases: TGCGCCAGCAGCCTCAGGACTAGCGGGGGCTACAATGAGCAGTTCTTC. Translating gives CASSLRTSGGYNEQFF.

Regarding this clone: This specimen includes other DNA sequences encoding the same CDR3. This sequence joins TRBV4-3 and TRBJ1-2; a possible D gene is TRBD1 (6 bases). The germline CDR1 and CDR2 sequences are LGHNA and YSLEER. The CDR3 extends over 13 amino acids. The germline V and J ends were trimmed by 3 bases and 2 bases, with 7 bases remaining between them. CDR3 residues: CASSQGANYGYTF. The DNA of the CDR3 is TGCGCCAGCAGCCAGGGGGCCAACTATGGCTACACCTTC.

CDR3: CASSFRYEQYF. CDR3 nucleotide sequence: TGTGCCAGCAGTTTTAGGTACGAGCAGTACTTC. The chain combines TRBV28 with TRBJ2-7; D gene ambiguous. The CDR3 runs to 11 residues. V was trimmed by 3 bases and J by 4 bases, leaving 4 bases between them. CDR1 MDHEN and CDR2 SYDVKM come from the germline V gene.

The rearrangement joins TRBV5-5 to TRBJ1-6; D not resolved. The CDR3 contains 16 residues. From germline, CDR1 is SGHKS and CDR2 YYEKEE (reference sequence). The germline V and J ends were trimmed by 7 bases and 0 bases, with 14 bases remaining between them. The CDR3 sequence: CASLARLSSYNSPLHF. The DNA for the CDR3 is TGTGCCAGCCTTGCGAGGCTCAGCTCCTATAATTCACCCCTCCACTTT.

This chain joins TRBV7-2 and TRBJ2-2; 9 bases align to TRBD1. V shed 5 bases and J 5 bases; nucleotides not matched to a gene: 6. The germline CDR1 and CDR2 sequences are SGHTA and FQGNSA. The CDR3 has 15 residues. The CDR3 DNA reads TGTGCCAGCAGCCCCAGACAGGGGGGGACCGGGGAGCTGTTTTTT. Translation: CASSPRQGGTGELFF. The full variable domain, with the rest looked up from reference TRBV7-2 and TRBJ2-2, is GAGVSQSPSNKVTEKGKDVELRCDPISGHTALYWYRQSLGQGLEFLIYFQGNSAPDKSGLPSDRFSAERTGGSVSTLTIQRTQQEDSAVYLCASSPRQGGTGELFFGEGSRLTVL.

This clone turned up a few times. The chain combines TRBV5-4 with TRBJ2-1; TRBD2 aligns across 13 bases. Trimming cost V 4 bases and J 6 bases; bases outside gene matches: 1. There are 14 residues in the CDR3. Per germline, CDR1 SGHNT and CDR2 YYREEE (reference sequence). In DNA, the CDR3 is TGTGCCAGCAGCAGGACTAGCGGGGGCAATGAGCAGTTCTTC. Amino acid sequence: CASSRTSGGNEQFF. Using reference TRBV5-4 and TRBJ2-1 for the parts outside the CDR3, the full variable domain is ETGVTQSPTHLIKTRGQQVTLRCSSQSGHNTVSWYQQALGQGPQFIFQYYREEENGRGNFPPRFSGLQFPNYSSELNVNALELDDSALYLCASSRTSGGNEQFFGPGTRLTVL.

V and J are TRBV29-1 and TRBJ2-3; D is uncertain. The germline CDR1 and CDR2 sequences are SQVTM and ANQGSEA. The CDR3 is 13 amino acids. V was trimmed by 1 base and J by 2 bases, leaving 7 bases between them. This chain's CDR3 is CSVEASATDTQYF. CDR3 coding DNA: TGCAGCGTTGAAGCCTCTGCCACAGATACGCAGTATTTT.

This chain uses TRBV5-1 with TRBJ1-4, with D tentatively TRBD1 (5 bases). This CDR3 comprises 17 residues. Germline V gene lookup returns CDR1 SGHRS and CDR2 YFSETQ. V shed 1 base and J shed 0 bases, with 13 bases lying between them. The CDR3 DNA sequence: TGCGCCAGCAGCTTGTGGGCAGGGCGAGCAACTAATGAAAAACTGTTTTTT. It specifies CASSLWAGRATNEKLFF.

J is TRBJ1-2 and V is TRBV19, with 7 bases matching TRBD1. Germline V gene sequence: CDR1 LNHDA, CDR2 SQIVND (reference sequence). J gave up 4 bases and V 8 bases, and 10 bases lay outside the gene matches. CDR3 size: 14 residues. The CDR3 DNA is TGTGCCAGTGGGAAGGACAGGTGGAGCTATGGCTACACCTTC. Translating gives CASGKDRWSYGYTF.

V and J are TRBV19 and TRBJ1-1, with 7 positions matching TRBD1. Germline V CDR1 and CDR2: LNHDA, SQIVND (reference sequence). The CDR3 sequence is 13 residues long. Trimming took 3 bases from V and 4 from J; bases not matched to a gene: 2. CDR3 sequence (DNA): TGTGCCAGTAGTATTGACAGGGTCACTGAAGCTTTCTTT. Translated, it gives CASSIDRVTEAFF.

The gene calls are TRBV4-3 and TRBJ2-2, with 7 nucleotides matching TRBD2. The CDR3 is 16 amino acids. With V trimmed by 4 bases and J by 0 bases, 5 bases remained unmatched. Germline V gene data show CDR1 as LGHNA and CDR2 as YSLEER. The CDR3 sequence is CASSLFLAANTGELFF. The DNA for the CDR3 is TGCGCCAGCAGCCTCTTCCTAGCGGCGAACACCGGGGAGCTGTTTTTT.

The chain joins TRBV7-9 to TRBJ1-6; perhaps TRBD1 as D (5 bases). Germline CDR1 is SEHNR and CDR2 is FQNEAQ (reference sequence). This CDR3 is built from 16 residues. Trimming removed 0 bases from V and 11 bases from J, with 17 bases in between. CDR3 bases: TGTGCCAGCAGCTTAGCTGGACGGGCCACGGGGGCACCCCTCCACTTT. Its translation: CASSLAGRATGAPLHF.

The chain recombines TRBV6-5 with TRBJ1-3, with D perhaps matching TRBD1 (6 bases). There are 15 residues in the CDR3. The ends were cut back, 6 bases at V and 3 bases at J, with 15 bases in the middle. In germline, CDR1 is MNHEY, CDR2 SVGAGI. CDR3 nucleotides: TGTGCCAGCAGGACACAGGGTGCGGTTGGAAACACCATATATTTT. It is translated as CASRTQGAVGNTIYF.

The V gene is TRBV4-1, the J gene TRBJ2-2, with a possible D match to TRBD1 (5 bases). CDR3 size: 14 residues. V dropped 4 bases and J dropped 7 bases, with 13 bases sitting between them. Germline V lookup: CDR1 MGHRA, CDR2 YSYEKL. This CDR3 is CASSPREGIGELFF. The CDR3 nucleotides read TGCGCCAGCAGCCCCAGGGAAGGAATCGGGGAGCTGTTTTTT.

This rearrangement joins TRBV30 to TRBJ1-1; D not resolved. CDR3 size: 12 residues. The V gene lost 3 bases and the J gene lost 8 bases, with 13 bases spanning the gap. Germline lookup yields CDR1 GTSNPN and CDR2 SVGIG (reference sequence). This CDR3 is CAWSRPWTEAFF. In nucleotides, the CDR3 is TGTGCCTGGAGCCGCCCGTGGACGGAAGCTTTCTTT. The full variable domain, rest sourced from reference TRBV30 and TRBJ1-1, is SQTIHQWPATLVQPVGSPLSLECTVEGTSNPNLYWYRQAAGRGLQLLFYSVGIGQISSEVPQNLSASRPQDRQFILSSKKLLLSDSGFYLCAWSRPWTEAFFGQGTRLTVV.

This chain connects TRBV2 to TRBJ1-1, with TRBD1 as a possible D gene (5 bases). Looked up from germline, CDR1 is SNHLY and CDR2 is FYNNEI. The CDR3 is 14 amino acids. With 3 bases removed from V and 3 bases from J, the gap between germline ends came to 11 bases. As DNA, the CDR3 is TGTGCCAGCAGTGACGACAGAGGCTACACTGAAGCTTTCTTT. Amino acid sequence: CASSDDRGYTEAFF.

The V call is TRBV28, the J call TRBJ1-2; possible D gene TRBD1, 5 bases. CDR1 MDHEN and CDR2 SYDVKM come from the germline V gene. The CDR3 spans 12 residues. Trimming pared 6 bases from V and 10 bases from J, leaving 15 bases between. CDR3 sequence (DNA): TGTGCCAGCAGATGGCAGGGCCCCTCCTACACCTTC. This codes for CASRWQGPSYTF.

The table lists this clone with a few counts. V is TRBV28 and J is TRBJ1-3, with no clear D. The CDR3 runs 15 residues. The germline V gene has CDR1 MDHEN and CDR2 SYDVKM. The V end was cut by 4 bases, the J end by 0 bases, with 10 bases between. The CDR3 reads CASSSPPISGNTIYF. Here the CDR3 DNA reads TGTGCCAGCAGTTCTCCCCCAATCTCTGGAAACACCATATATTTT.

The gene calls are TRBV6-6 and TRBJ2-1, with D possibly matching TRBD2 (6 bases). Germline CDR1 is MNHNY and CDR2 is SVGAGI (reference sequence). The CDR3 consists of 16 residues. With 4 bases removed from V and 3 bases from J, the gap between germline ends came to 16 bases. The CDR3 reads CASSSSRGSLYNEQFF. CDR3 nucleotides: TGTGCCAGCAGTTCTTCACGGGGGTCTCTCTACAATGAGCAGTTCTTC.

This rearrangement joins TRBV20-1 to TRBJ2-1, with 8 bases aligning to TRBD2. After removal of 6 bases from V and 11 bases from J, the junction contained 6 bases not matched to a gene. Per germline, CDR1 DFQATT and CDR2 SNEGSKA (reference sequence). The CDR3 spans 11 residues. CDR3 loop: CSAPLAGQQFF. The CDR3, as DNA: TGCAGTGCCCCCCTAGCGGGCCAGCAGTTCTTC.